The 5 T cell receptor beta chains below all came from one sample that was sequenced in a study of T cell responses to AZD1222 COVID-19 vaccine. Assay used: immunoSEQ multiplex PCR; TCRdb lists only in-frame clones, some missing. The sample has about 140,000 clones, about 92% seen once; the top ten hold less than 1%. Here the sequenced sample was peripheral blood, taken on day 0 of MenACWY control vaccination. The receptors come from an adult in good health.

The chain links TRBV5-6 to TRBJ1-2; 7 nucleotides align to TRBD1. This CDR3 has 16 residues. J gave up 3 bases and V 4 bases, and 12 bases lay outside the gene matches. CDR1 is SGHDT, CDR2 YYEEEE, per germline. The CDR3 loop reads CASSRRTGAAYYGYTF. In DNA, the CDR3 is TGTGCCAGCAGCCGCCGTACAGGGGCCGCTTACTATGGCTACACCTTC.

This chain joins TRBV6-5 and TRBJ2-7, with TRBD2 identical over 12 bases. V lost 7 bases, J lost 2 bases, and 3 bases stayed unmatched. The length of the CDR3 is 14 residues. The germline V gene has CDR1 MNHEY and CDR2 SVGAGI. The CDR3 protein is CASTSGRGTYEQYF. The CDR3 DNA reads TGTGCCAGCACTAGCGGGAGGGGGACCTACGAGCAGTACTTC.

This sequence joins TRBV27 and TRBJ2-7; maybe TRBD1 (6 bases). The ends were cut back, 10 bases at V and 3 bases at J, with 16 bases in the middle. Germline V gives CDR1 MNHEY, CDR2 SMNVEV (reference sequence). The CDR3 runs to 13 residues. CDR3 nucleotide sequence: TGTGCCATAGGCAGGGGAAGGTTCTACGAGCAGTACTTC. Translation gives CAIGRGRFYEQYF.

This rearrangement joins TRBV6-5 to TRBJ1-2; 7 bases align to TRBD1. The germline V gene encodes CDR1 MNHEY and CDR2 SVGAGI. The CDR3 is 12 amino acids. J gave up 8 bases and V 6 bases, and 6 bases lay outside the gene matches. CDR3 nucleotide sequence: TGTGCCAGCAGCGGGACAGCGGTCGGCTACACCTTC. As protein: CASSGTAVGYTF.

This clone was picked up one time. The chain recombines TRBV10-3 with TRBJ2-2; a weak D match, TRBD1 (6 bases). The germline V gene encodes CDR1 ENHRY and CDR2 SYGVKD. The CDR3 spans 15 residues. The ends were cut back, 4 bases at V and 1 base at J, with 10 bases in the middle. For the CDR3, the DNA is TGTGCCATCAGTGGCAGGGGACAGAACACCGGGGAGCTGTTTTTT. Encoded protein: CAISGRGQNTGELFF.